This TCR beta chain was captured by sequencing in a study of blood T cell repertoires in COVID-19. Across the whole study: Samples taken during acute and convalescent COVID-19 were collected in the United States, Italy and Spain. Nucleic acid was either cDNA or gDNA, and it came from T cells, B-cell-depleted T cells, or PBMCs.

The CDR3 sequence is 16 residues long. Germline V gene lookup returns CDR1 MNHEY and CDR2 SVGAGI. Germline trimming cut 0 bases from V and 4 bases from J; bases unmatched to any gene: 6. The assay was immunoSEQ multiplex PCR, and TCRdb's table has in-frame clones only and misses some. The table lists 150,000 to 200,000 clones, roughly four fifths of them singletons, with approximately 11% in the top ten. This chain joins TRBV6-5 and TRBJ1-2; 9 bases align to TRBD1. This TCR was recovered from a human donor in a cohort sampled during active COVID-19. Material: peripheral blood. DNA of the CDR3: TGTGCCAGCAGTTACTCGGAGGGGACAGGGACCTATGGCTACACCTTC. It codes for CASSYSEGTGTYGYTF.